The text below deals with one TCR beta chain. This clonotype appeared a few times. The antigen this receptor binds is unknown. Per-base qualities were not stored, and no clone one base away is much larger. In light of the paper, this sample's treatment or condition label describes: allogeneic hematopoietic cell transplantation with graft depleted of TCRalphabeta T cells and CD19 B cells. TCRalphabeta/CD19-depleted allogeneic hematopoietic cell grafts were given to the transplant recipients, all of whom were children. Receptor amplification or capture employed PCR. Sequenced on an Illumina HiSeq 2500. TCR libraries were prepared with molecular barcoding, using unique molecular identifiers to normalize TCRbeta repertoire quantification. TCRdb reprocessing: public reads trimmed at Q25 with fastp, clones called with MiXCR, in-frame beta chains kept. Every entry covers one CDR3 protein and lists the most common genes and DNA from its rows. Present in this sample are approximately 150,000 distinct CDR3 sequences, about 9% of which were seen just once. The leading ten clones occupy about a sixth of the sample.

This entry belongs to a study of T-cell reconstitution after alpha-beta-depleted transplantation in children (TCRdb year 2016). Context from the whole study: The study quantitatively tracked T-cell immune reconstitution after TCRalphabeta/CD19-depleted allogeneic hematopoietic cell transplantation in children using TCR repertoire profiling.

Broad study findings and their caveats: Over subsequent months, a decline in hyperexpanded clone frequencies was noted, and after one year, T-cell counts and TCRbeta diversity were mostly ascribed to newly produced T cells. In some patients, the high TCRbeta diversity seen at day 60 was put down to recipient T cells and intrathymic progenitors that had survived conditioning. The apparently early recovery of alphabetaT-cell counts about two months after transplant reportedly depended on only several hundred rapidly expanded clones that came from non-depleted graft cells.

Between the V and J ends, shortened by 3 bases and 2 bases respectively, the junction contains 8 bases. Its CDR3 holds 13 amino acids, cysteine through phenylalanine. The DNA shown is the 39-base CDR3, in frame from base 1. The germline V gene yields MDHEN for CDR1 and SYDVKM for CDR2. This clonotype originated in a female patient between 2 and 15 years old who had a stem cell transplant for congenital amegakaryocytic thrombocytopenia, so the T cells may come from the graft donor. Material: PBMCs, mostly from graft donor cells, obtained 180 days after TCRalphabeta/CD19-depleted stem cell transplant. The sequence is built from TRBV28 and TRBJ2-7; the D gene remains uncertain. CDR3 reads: CASSFHRTYEQYF. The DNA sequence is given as TGTGCCAGCAGTTTCCACCGGACCTACGAGCAGTACTTC.